These T cell receptor beta chains were read from a single sample in a study of cytomegalovirus exposure and HLA in healthy donors. Sequencing used immunoSEQ multiplex PCR; TCRdb keeps in-frame clones, though not all of them. The sample lists over 150,000 clones, roughly three quarters seen once, with less than 2% in the top ten. Sequencing was carried out using PBMCs. These receptors came from a young woman in good health and CMV-seronegative. Both conserved end residues are part of each CDR3. D genes are given only for firm matches. Clone size, where shown, is once, few, many, or a class for clones that have expanded.

TRBD1 17 TRBJ1-2 TRBV28 once CASRSTGGGPPNYGYTF TGTGCCAGCAGGTCGACAGGGGGCGGACCTCCTAACTATGGCTACACCTTC
NA 14 TRBJ1-5 TRBV7-6 NA CASSLQVSNQPQHF TGTGCCAGCAGCTTACAGGTTAGCAATCAGCCCCAGCATTTT
TRBD1 13 TRBJ1-1 TRBV19 few CASSLTGGTEAFF TGTGCCAGTAGTTTGACAGGGGGGACTGAAGCTTTCTTT
NA 13 TRBJ2-7 TRBV27 NA CASGSGPTYEQYF TGTGCCAGCGGTAGCGGCCCTACCTACGAGCAGTACTTC
NA 14 TRBJ2-7 TRBV19 NA CASSIDRGWDEQYF TGTGCCAGTAGTATTGACCGAGGTTGGGACGAGCAGTACTTC
TRBD1 13 TRBJ1-5 TRBV19 NA CASADRENQPQHF TGTGCCAGTGCGGACAGGGAAAATCAGCCCCAGCATTTT
NA 15 TRBJ1-5 TRBV28 NA CASSSREDSNQPQHF TGTGCCAGCAGTTCCAGGGAGGACAGCAATCAGCCCCAGCATTTT
TRBD1 13 TRBJ1-1 TRBV5-4 NA CASSQGTDTEAFF TGTGCCAGCAGCCAGGGGACAGACACTGAAGCTTTCTTT
NA 11 TRBJ1-1 TRBV20-1 few CSAGGNTEAFF TGCAGTGCCGGGGGAAACACTGAAGCTTTCTTT
NA 10 TRBJ2-1 TRBV29-1 few CSVVRNEQFF TGCAGCGTTGTGCGCAATGAGCAGTTCTTC
NA 14 TRBJ2-1 TRBV15 NA CATSRPGSYNEQFF TGTGCCACCAGCAGACCGGGCTCCTACAATGAGCAGTTCTTC
TRBD1 15 TRBJ1-4 TRBV2 NA CASSKQGQGGEKLFF TGTGCCAGCAGCAAACAGGGACAGGGCGGTGAAAAACTGTTTTTT
TRBD2 18 TRBJ2-2 TRBV19 NA CASSRLAGVLSNTGELFF TGTGCCAGTAGTAGACTAGCGGGCGTCCTATCGAACACCGGGGAGCTGTTTTTT
TRBD1 15 TRBJ2-2 TRBV30 NA CACSGTGPNTGELFF TGTGCCTGTTCCGGGACAGGGCCGAACACCGGGGAGCTGTTTTTT
NA 17 TRBJ1-1 TRBV6-1 NA CASSEARSGGGNTEAFF TGTGCCAGCAGTGAAGCTAGGTCGGGGGGCGGGAACACTGAAGCTTTCTTT
TRBD2 16 TRBJ2-1 TRBV7-2 NA CASSLGSGRLDNEQFF TGTGCCAGCAGCTTAGGGAGCGGGAGGTTAGATAATGAGCAGTTCTTC
NA 12 TRBJ2-5 TRBV4-2 few CASSQDRETQYF TGTGCCAGCAGCCAAGATCGGGAGACCCAGTACTTC
NA 15 TRBJ2-5 TRBV7-9 once CASSPPRGLLETQYF TGTGCCAGCAGCCCCCCCAGGGGCCTGCTGGAGACCCAGTACTTC
NA 17 TRBJ1-2 TRBV15 NA CATSSWGIDRRTYGYTF TGTGCCACCAGCAGCTGGGGGATAGACAGGAGGACCTATGGCTACACCTTC
TRBD1 15 TRBJ1-3 TRBV28 NA CASNGQAGSGNTIYF TGTGCCAGCAACGGACAGGCGGGCTCTGGAAACACCATATATTTT
NA 18 TRBJ1-2 TRBV19 NA CASSLTRTERHSNYGYTF TGTGCCAGTAGTTTAACTCGGACAGAGCGTCACTCTAACTATGGCTACACCTTC
TRBD1 14 TRBJ1-2 TRBV27 NA CASRVTGATYGYTF TGTGCCAGCAGGGTAACAGGGGCCACCTATGGCTACACCTTC
NA 14 TRBJ1-2 TRBV7-3 NA CASSFPPGPGGYTF TGTGCCAGCAGCTTTCCCCCAGGGCCGGGTGGCTACACCTTC
TRBD2 18 TRBJ2-6 TRBV15 NA CATSRGIAGGGGANVLTF TGTGCCACCAGCAGGGGTATAGCGGGGGGGGGCGGGGCCAACGTCCTGACTTTC
TRBD1 15 TRBJ1-2 TRBV11-2 NA CASSLGQGWDYGYTF TGTGCCAGCAGCCTAGGACAGGGATGGGACTATGGCTACACCTTC
NA 17 TRBJ1-5 TRBV18 NA CASSPRDTGFSNQPQHF TGTGCCAGCTCACCCCGGGACACGGGATTTAGCAATCAGCCCCAGCATTTT
NA 15 TRBJ1-1 TRBV6-6 few CASLFAGTKNTEAFF TGTGCCAGCTTATTCGCCGGGACAAAGAACACTGAAGCTTTCTTT
NA 15 TRBJ1-6 TRBV19 NA CASSIESTGPSPLHF TGTGCCAGTAGTATAGAGAGCACAGGGCCGTCACCCCTCCACTTT